Below are 21 T cell receptor beta chains sequenced from a single sample in a study of CD8 T cells in Susac syndrome. Random hexamers were used to reverse transcribe an amount of roughly 0.45 to 1 ug RNA. Via MiXCR, TCRdb re-called the immunoSEQ multiplex PCR reads, giving one row per CDR3 protein. The data hold roughly 200,000 distinct CDR3 sequences, with around 95% observed a single time. The sample comprised CD4+ T cells from PBMCs. These TCRs come from a human donor with multiple sclerosis.

This chain links TRBV5-1 with TRBJ1-1; 10 bases are shared with TRBD1. V trimming: 3 bases; J trimming: 4 bases; junction bases outside the gene matches: 9. The CDR3 has 16 residues. Per germline, CDR1 SGHRS and CDR2 YFSETQ. CDR3 sequence reads: CASSSGGTGAFTEAFF. The CDR3 DNA reads as TGCGCCAGCAGCTCTGGTGGGACAGGGGCGTTCACTGAAGCTTTCTTT.

This chain uses TRBV11-2 with TRBJ2-7, with 7 bases lining up with TRBD1. The V and J ends lost 6 bases and 4 bases, in that order; junction bases with no gene match: 12. CDR1 and CDR2 (germline): SGHAT, FQNNGV. This CDR3 is built from 15 residues. In nucleotides, the CDR3 is TGTGCCAGCAGAGTCGCCGGGACAGAATTTTACGAGCAGTACTTC. Protein: CASRVAGTEFYEQYF.

The V call is TRBV24-1, the J call TRBJ2-1; 7 bases are shared with TRBD1. V shed 4 bases and J 2 bases; nucleotides not matched to a gene: 4. This CDR3 contains 15 residues. In germline, CDR1 is KGHDR, CDR2 SFDVKD. CDR3 region: CATSDPQGPYNEQFF. As DNA, the CDR3 is TGTGCCACCAGTGACCCACAGGGGCCCTACAATGAGCAGTTCTTC.

The gene calls are TRBV3-1 and TRBJ1-5; D might be TRBD1 (5 bases). Trimming shortened V by 6 bases and J by 5 bases, and 17 bases separated the two germline ends. This CDR3 spans 15 amino acids. CDR1 LGHDT and CDR2 YNNKEL come from the germline V gene (reference sequence). CDR3 sequence reads: CASSQSGTVDQPQHF. DNA of the CDR3: TGTGCCAGCAGTCAATCCGGGACGGTGGATCAGCCCCAGCATTTT. Full variable domain (rest looked up from reference TRBV3-1 and TRBJ1-5): DTAVSQTPKYLVTQMGNDKSIKCEQNLGHDTMYWYKQDSKKFLKIMFSYNNKELIINETVPNRFSPKSPDKAHLNLHINSLELGDSAVYFCASSQSGTVDQPQHFGDGTRLSIL.

The rearrangement joins TRBV7-9 to TRBJ2-1; D remains unclear. Trimming pared 2 bases from V and 0 bases from J, leaving 8 bases between. The germline gives CDR1 SEHNR, CDR2 FQNEAQ (reference sequence). The CDR3 covers 15 residues. CDR3 coding DNA: TGTGCCAGCAGCTTACACTCGAGCTCCTACAATGAGCAGTTCTTC. The encoded protein is CASSLHSSSYNEQFF.

In DNA form, the CDR3 reads TGTGCCAGCACCCGGGACTCGCCGGAGACCCAGTACTTC. It codes for CASTRDSPETQYF. The V gene is TRBV2, the J gene TRBJ2-5; a possible D gene is TRBD2 (6 bases). The CDR3 sequence is 13 residues long. Germline V lookup: CDR1 SNHLY, CDR2 FYNNEI. Trimming left V 7 bases short and J 5 bases short, with 14 bases between.

A word on this clonotype: Compared with germline, one end of the junction differs, possibly owing to a read error. J is TRBJ2-5 and V is TRBV7-8, with a weak D call TRBD1 (5 bases). This CDR3 is 12 amino acids long. Germline-derived CDR1 and CDR2 are SGHVS and FQNEAQ. CDR3 loop: CASSLESRSRDF. The CDR3 nucleotides are TGTGCCAGCAGCTTAGAATCCCGGTCCAGGGACTTC. Full variable domain (remainder filled in from reference TRBV7-8 and TRBJ2-5): GAGVSQSPRYKVAKRGQDVALRCDPISGHVSLFWYQQALGQGPEFLTYFQNEAQLDKSGLPSDRFFAERPEGSVSTLKIQRTQQEDSAVYLCASSLESRSRDFGPGTRLLVL.

The chain has TRBV6-6 and TRBJ2-7, with D possibly TRBD1 on 5 matching bases. CDR1 and CDR2 from the germline V gene are MNHNY and SVGAGI (reference sequence). V was shortened by 1 base and J by 0 bases, with 13 bases between the two germline ends. This CDR3 has 16 residues. As DNA, the CDR3 is TGTGCCAGCAGTTACTTCCAGGGTTCCCTCTCCTACGAGCAGTACTTC. It translates to CASSYFQGSLSYEQYF.

This clonotype appeared a few times. V is TRBV3-1 and J is TRBJ2-5; no clear D gene. V lost 5 bases, J lost 1 base, and 2 bases lay in between. This CDR3 contains 11 residues. Germline CDR1 and CDR2: LGHDT and YNNKEL (reference sequence). The CDR3 protein is CASSIQETQYF. DNA of the CDR3: TGTGCCAGCAGCATCCAAGAGACCCAGTACTTC.

J is TRBJ2-6 and V is TRBV29-1; the D is unclear. Germline CDR1 and CDR2: SQVTM and ANQGSEA. Trimming removed 4 bases at V and 0 bases at J, with 7 bases between. The CDR3 covers 14 residues. The CDR3 region is CSVVPDSGANVLTF. CDR3 in DNA: TGCAGCGTTGTGCCCGACTCTGGGGCCAACGTCCTGACTTTC.

A few counts support this clonotype. This rearrangement joins TRBV11-2 to TRBJ1-1, with 7 bases that match TRBD1. The ends lost 5 bases at V and 10 bases at J; junction bases unmatched: 7. This CDR3 contains 12 residues. Germline CDR1 reads SGHAT; CDR2 reads FQNNGV. The CDR3 coding sequence is TGTGCCAGCAGCCTCGACAGGGCGGGAGCTTTCTTT. It codes for CASSLDRAGAFF.

The rearrangement uses TRBV4-3 and TRBJ2-3; the match to TRBD2 covers 12 bases. There are 16 residues in the CDR3. Germline V gene lookup returns CDR1 LGHNA and CDR2 YSLEER. V lost 2 bases, J lost 4 bases, and 4 bases stayed unmatched. Written as DNA, the CDR3 is TGCGCCAGCAGCCAACAAACTAGCGGGGGGCCAGATACGCAGTATTTT. This codes for CASSQQTSGGPDTQYF.

The chain joins TRBV4-2 to TRBJ2-2; D uncertain. Trimming removed 2 bases from V and 8 bases from J, with 18 bases in between. The CDR3 length is 16 residues. Germline V gene data show CDR1 as LGHNA and CDR2 as YNFKEQ. The CDR3 reads CASSQTQRRLVGELFF. In nucleotides, the CDR3 is TGTGCCAGCAGCCAAACACAGAGACGGTTGGTTGGGGAGCTGTTTTTT.

This clonotype is a singleton in its sample. The CDR3 sequence is CASSYLRQGIYNEQFF. In DNA form, the CDR3 reads TGTGCCAGCAGTTACCTTAGGCAGGGAATATACAATGAGCAGTTCTTC. The rearrangement links TRBV6-2 or TRBV6-3 to TRBJ2-1; possible D gene TRBD1, 5 bases. V shed 2 bases and J shed 4 bases, with 15 bases lying between them. CDR1 and CDR2 (germline): MNHEY, SVGEGT. This CDR3 comprises 16 residues.

V usage is TRBV20-1 and J usage is TRBJ2-7; the D gene is possibly TRBD1 (5 bases). V was pared by 2 bases and J by 0 bases, with 8 bases between. CDR3 length: 13 residues. Germline V lookup: CDR1 DFQATT, CDR2 SNEGSKA (reference sequence). CDR3 in amino acids: CSARPRASYEQYF. In DNA form, the CDR3 reads TGCAGTGCTAGACCCAGGGCCTCCTACGAGCAGTACTTC.

The chain carries TRBV29-1 and TRBJ1-4; weak D call: TRBD1 (6 bases). V lost 3 bases and J 4 bases, leaving 12 bases between the germline ends. Germline V gene data show CDR1 as SQVTM and CDR2 as ANQGSEA. CDR3 length equals 14 residues. CDR3 coding DNA: TGCAGCGTTGAGGCAGGGGTGAATAATGAAAAACTGTTTTTT. Protein: CSVEAGVNNEKLFF.

The chain recombines TRBV7-2 with TRBJ1-3, with 9 bases that match TRBD1. Trimming took 1 base from V and 2 from J; bases not matched to a gene: 0. This CDR3 has 15 residues. Germline V CDR1 and CDR2: SGHTA, FQGNSA. CDR3 residues: CASSLGQGAGNTIYF. The CDR3 DNA sequence: TGTGCCAGCAGCTTAGGACAGGGGGCTGGAAACACCATATATTTT.

The rearrangement joins TRBV7-2 to TRBJ2-5; possible D gene TRBD1, 6 bases. Trimming took 3 bases from V and 6 from J, leaving 23 bases between them. CDR1 SGHTA and CDR2 FQGNSA come from the germline V gene. CDR3 size: 17 residues. The CDR3 DNA reads TGTGCCAGCAGCTTTTTTGGGGGCAGGGGATCGATGAAGACCCAGTACTTC. Encoded protein: CASSFFGGRGSMKTQYF.

The CDR3 bases are TGCAGCTCAAAGCCGGGACCGGGGGAGACCCAGTACTTC. Residues: CSSKPGPGETQYF. The J gene is TRBJ2-5, the V gene TRBV29-1; perhaps D is TRBD1 or TRBD2 (5 bases each). The CDR3 is 13 residues long. Germline V gene data show CDR1 as SQVTM and CDR2 as ANQGSEA. V was cut by 8 bases and J by 5 bases, with 18 bases left in between.

The rearrangement uses TRBV12-3 or TRBV12-4 and TRBJ1-1; D gene uncertain. The CDR3 length is 15 residues. Between the trimmed V and J ends, which lost 3 bases and 1 base, there was a span of 12 bases. Here the CDR3 reads CASSFRREGNTEAFF. In DNA form, the CDR3 reads TGTGCCAGCAGTTTTCGAAGGGAGGGGAACACTGAAGCTTTCTTT.

This chain uses TRBV12-3 or TRBV12-4 with TRBJ2-7; no definite D call. Trimming pared 2 bases from V and 3 bases from J, leaving 2 bases between. CDR3 length: 11 residues. CDR3 loop: CASSLIYEQYF. DNA for the CDR3: TGTGCCAGCAGTTTAATCTACGAGCAGTACTTC.